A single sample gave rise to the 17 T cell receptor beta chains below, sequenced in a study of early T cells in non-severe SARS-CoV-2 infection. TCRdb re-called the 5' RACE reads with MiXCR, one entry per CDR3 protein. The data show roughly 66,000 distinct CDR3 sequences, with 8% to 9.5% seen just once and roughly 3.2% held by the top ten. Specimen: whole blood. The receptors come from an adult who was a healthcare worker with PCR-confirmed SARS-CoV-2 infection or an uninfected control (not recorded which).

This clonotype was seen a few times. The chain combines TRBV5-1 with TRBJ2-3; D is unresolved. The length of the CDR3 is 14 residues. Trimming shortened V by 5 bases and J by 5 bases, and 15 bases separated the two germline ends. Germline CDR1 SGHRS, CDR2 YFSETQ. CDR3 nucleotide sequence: TGCGCCAGCAGTTCGGAAACCGCCCGAGATACGCAGTATTTT. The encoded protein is CASSSETARDTQYF.

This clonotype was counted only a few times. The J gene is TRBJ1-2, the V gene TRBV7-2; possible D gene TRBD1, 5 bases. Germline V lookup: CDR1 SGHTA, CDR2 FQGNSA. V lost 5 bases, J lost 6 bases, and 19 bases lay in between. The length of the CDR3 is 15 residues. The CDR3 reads CASSQYRQGGNGYTF. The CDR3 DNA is TGTGCCAGCAGCCAGTACAGGCAGGGAGGAAATGGCTACACCTTC.

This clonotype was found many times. The CDR3 bases are TGTGCCAGCAGTTACTTGCGGGGACAGTTCAATCAGCCCCAGCATTTT. It yields the protein CASSYLRGQFNQPQHF. The chain joins TRBV6-2 or TRBV6-3 to TRBJ1-5; 7 bases map to TRBD1. Germline V gene sequence: CDR1 MNHEY, CDR2 SVGEGT. The CDR3 spans 16 residues. The trim removed 1 base at V and 3 bases at J, leaving 6 bases unmatched.

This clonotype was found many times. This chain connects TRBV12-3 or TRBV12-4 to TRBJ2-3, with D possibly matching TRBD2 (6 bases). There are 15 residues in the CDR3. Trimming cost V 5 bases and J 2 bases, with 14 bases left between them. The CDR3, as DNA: TGTGCCAGCAGTCTATCCGGGGGATCCACAGATACGCAGTATTTT. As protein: CASSLSGGSTDTQYF.

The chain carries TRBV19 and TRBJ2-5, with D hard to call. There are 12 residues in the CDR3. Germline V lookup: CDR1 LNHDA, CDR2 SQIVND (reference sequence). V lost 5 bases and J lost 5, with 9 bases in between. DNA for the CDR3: TGTGCCAGTAGTGCCGGCGGCGAGACCCAGTACTTC. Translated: CASSAGGETQYF.

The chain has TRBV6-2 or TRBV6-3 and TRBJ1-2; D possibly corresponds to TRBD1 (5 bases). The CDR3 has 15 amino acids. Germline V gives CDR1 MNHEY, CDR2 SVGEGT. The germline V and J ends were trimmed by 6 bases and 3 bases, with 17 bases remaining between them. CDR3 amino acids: CASSDFTTAYYGYTF. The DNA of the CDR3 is TGTGCCAGCAGCGACTTTACGACAGCCTACTATGGCTACACCTTC.

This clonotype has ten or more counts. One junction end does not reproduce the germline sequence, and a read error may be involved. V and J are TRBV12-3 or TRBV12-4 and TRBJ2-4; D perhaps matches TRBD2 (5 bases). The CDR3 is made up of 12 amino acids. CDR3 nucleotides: TGTGCCAGCAGCTTAGTCAGCGGCATTCAGTACTTC. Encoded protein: CASSLVSGIQYF.

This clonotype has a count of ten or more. The CDR3 bases are TGTGCCAGCAGTTTGGCAGGGACTATTCAGTACTTC. Encoded protein: CASSLAGTIQYF. This sequence joins TRBV12-3 or TRBV12-4 and TRBJ2-4; tentatively, D is TRBD2 (6 bases). The CDR3 runs to 12 residues. V lost 3 bases and J lost 10, with 10 bases in between.

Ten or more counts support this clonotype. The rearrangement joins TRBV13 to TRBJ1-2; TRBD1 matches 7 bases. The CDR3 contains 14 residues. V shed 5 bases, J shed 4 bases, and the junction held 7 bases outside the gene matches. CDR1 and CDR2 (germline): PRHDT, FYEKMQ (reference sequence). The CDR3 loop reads CASSLRGGGYGYTF. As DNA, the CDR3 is TGTGCCAGCAGCCTGCGAGGGGGCGGCTATGGCTACACCTTC. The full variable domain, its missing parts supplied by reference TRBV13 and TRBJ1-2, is AAGVIQSPRHLIKEKRETATLKCYPIPRHDTVYWYQQGPGQDPQFLISFYEKMQSDKGSIPDRFSAQQFSDYHSELNMSSLELGDSALYFCASSLRGGGYGYTFGSGTRLTVV.

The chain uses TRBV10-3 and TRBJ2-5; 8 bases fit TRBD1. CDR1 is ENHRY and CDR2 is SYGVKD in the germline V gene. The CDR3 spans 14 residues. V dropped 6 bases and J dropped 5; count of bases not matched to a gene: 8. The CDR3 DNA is TGTGCCATCAGGACAGGGGACTCCCAGGAGACCCAGTACTTC. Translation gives CAIRTGDSQETQYF.

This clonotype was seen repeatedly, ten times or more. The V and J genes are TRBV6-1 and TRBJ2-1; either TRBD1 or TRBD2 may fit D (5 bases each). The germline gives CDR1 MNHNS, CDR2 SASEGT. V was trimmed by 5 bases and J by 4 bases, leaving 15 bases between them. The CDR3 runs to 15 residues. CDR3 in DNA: TGTGCCAGCAGTCCGGGACGGAGGAGTTACAATGAGCAGTTCTTC. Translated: CASSPGRRSYNEQFF.

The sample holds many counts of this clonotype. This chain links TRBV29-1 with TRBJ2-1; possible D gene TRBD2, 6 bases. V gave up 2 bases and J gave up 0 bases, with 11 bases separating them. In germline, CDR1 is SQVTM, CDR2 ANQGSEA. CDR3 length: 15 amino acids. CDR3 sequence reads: CSVELGLLSYNEQFF. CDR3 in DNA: TGCAGCGTTGAACTGGGACTCCTCTCCTACAATGAGCAGTTCTTC.

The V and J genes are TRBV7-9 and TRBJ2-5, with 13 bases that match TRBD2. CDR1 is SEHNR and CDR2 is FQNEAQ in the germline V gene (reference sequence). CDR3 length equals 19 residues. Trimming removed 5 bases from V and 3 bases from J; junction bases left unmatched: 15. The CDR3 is CASSPYRGLAGLGEETQYF. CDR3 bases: TGTGCCAGCAGCCCATATAGGGGACTAGCGGGATTGGGGGAAGAGACCCAGTACTTC.

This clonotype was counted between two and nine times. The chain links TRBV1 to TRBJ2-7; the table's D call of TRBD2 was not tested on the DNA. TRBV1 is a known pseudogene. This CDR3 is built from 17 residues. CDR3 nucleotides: TGCACCAGCAGCCGCAAATCCCCGGGACTGGCTTCCTACGAGCAGTACTTC. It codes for CTSSRKSPGLASYEQYF.

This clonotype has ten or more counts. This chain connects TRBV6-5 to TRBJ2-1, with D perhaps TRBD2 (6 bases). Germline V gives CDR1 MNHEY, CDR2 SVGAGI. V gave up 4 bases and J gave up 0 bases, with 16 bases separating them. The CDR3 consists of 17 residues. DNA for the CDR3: TGTGCCAGCAGTTTAGGCGGGGCCCTTAGCTCCTACAATGAGCAGTTCTTC. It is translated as CASSLGGALSSYNEQFF.

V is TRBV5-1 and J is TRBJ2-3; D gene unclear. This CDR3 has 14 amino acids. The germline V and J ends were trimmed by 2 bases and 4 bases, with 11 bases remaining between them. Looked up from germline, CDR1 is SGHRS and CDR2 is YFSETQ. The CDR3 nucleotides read TGCGCCAGCAGCTTCGACCCCCGGCCAGATACGCAGTATTTT. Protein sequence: CASSFDPRPDTQYF.

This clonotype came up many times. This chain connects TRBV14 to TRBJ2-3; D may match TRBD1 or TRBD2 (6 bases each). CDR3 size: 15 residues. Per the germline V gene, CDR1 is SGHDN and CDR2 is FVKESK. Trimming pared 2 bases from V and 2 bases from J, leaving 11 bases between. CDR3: CASSQRGAPTDTQYF. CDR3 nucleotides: TGTGCCAGCAGCCAAAGGGGGGCACCCACAGATACGCAGTATTTT.